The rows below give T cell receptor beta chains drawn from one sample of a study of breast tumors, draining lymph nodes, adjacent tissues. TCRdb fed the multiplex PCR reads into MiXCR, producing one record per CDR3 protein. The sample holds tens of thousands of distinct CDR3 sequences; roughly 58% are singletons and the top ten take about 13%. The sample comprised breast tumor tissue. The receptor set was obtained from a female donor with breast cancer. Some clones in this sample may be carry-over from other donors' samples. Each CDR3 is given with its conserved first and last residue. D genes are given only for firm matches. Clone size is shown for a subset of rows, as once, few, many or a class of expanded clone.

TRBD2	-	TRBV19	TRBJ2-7	TGTGCCAGTAGTGGTAGGACTAGCGGTTCCTACGAGCAGTACTTC	CASSGRTSGSYEQYF
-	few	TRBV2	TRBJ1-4	TGTGCCAGCCTTACGAACCCTGGGGCTAATGAAAAACTGTTTTTT	CASLTNPGANEKLFF
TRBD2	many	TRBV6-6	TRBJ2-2	TGTGCCAGCAGTTTCAAGGCAGCCCCGACTAGCGGGAGGATCACCGGGGAGCTGTTTTTT	CASSFKAAPTSGRITGELFF
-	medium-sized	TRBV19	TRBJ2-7	TGTGCCAGCAGCAACCAGGGACGGTCCTACGAGCAGTACTTC	CASSNQGRSYEQYF
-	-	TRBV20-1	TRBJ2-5	TGCAGTGCTTTGCGGGGTAAAGAGACCCAGTACTTC	CSALRGKETQYF
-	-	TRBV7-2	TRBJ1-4	TGTGCCAGCAGCCTGGCCGGGGAGAAGGGTGAAAAACTGTTTTTT	CASSLAGEKGEKLFF
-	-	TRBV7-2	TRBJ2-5	TGTGCCAGCAGCCTCTCAGAGACCCAGTACTTC	CASSLSETQYF
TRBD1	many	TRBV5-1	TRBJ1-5	TGCGCCAGCAGCTGGGGGACAGAGAATCAGCCCCAGCATTTT	CASSWGTENQPQHF
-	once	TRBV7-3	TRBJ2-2	TGTGCCAGCAGCTTGGGACTTCGTGGGACCGGGGAGCTGTTTTTT	CASSLGLRGTGELFF
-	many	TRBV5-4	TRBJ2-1	TGTGCCAGCAGCTTGAACTACAATGAGCAGTTCTTC	CASSLNYNEQFF
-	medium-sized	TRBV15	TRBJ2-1	TGTGCCACCAGCAGCGTACCGATGGGGGGAAGGGATGAGCAGTTCTTC	CATSSVPMGGRDEQFF
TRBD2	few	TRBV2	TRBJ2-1	TGTGCCAGCAGTGACCCAGCGGGGGACTACAATGAGCAGTTCTTC	CASSDPAGDYNEQFF
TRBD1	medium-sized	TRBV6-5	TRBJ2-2	TGTGCCAGCAGTGGGGACAGGGTCGGGGAGCTGTTTTTT	CASSGDRVGELFF
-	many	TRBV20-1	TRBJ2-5	TGCAGTGCTTTTGGACCAGGGGAGACCCAGTACTTC	CSAFGPGETQYF
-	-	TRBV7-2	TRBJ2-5	TGTGCCACCCTGGACGTCGGGGGGACCCAGTACTTC	CATLDVGGTQYF
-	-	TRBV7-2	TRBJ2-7	TGTGCCAGCAGCTTGGCGGACAGTGGCCCCGAGCAGTACTTC	CASSLADSGPEQYF
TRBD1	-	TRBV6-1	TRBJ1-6	TGTGCCAGCAGCCGAGGACAGGGGGGATCTTCACCCCTCCACTTT	CASSRGQGGSSPLHF
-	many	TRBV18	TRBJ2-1	TGTGCCAGCTCACCAACCGAGGGCAGGGGCGATGAGCAGTTCTTC	CASSPTEGRGDEQFF
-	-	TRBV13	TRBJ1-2	TGTGCCAGCACTCAGACAGGTGCTGACGGCTACACCTTC	CASTQTGADGYTF
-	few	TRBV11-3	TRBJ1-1	TGTGCCAGCAGCTTAGACGGTAACACTGAAGCTTTCTTT	CASSLDGNTEAFF
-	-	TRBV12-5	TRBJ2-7	TGTGCTAGTGGTTTGGGGGACTACGAGCAGTACTTC	CASGLGDYEQYF
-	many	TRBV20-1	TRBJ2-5	TGCAGTGCTAGGCAAAGAGAGACCCAGTCCTTC	CSARQRETQSF
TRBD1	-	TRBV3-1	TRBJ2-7	TGTGCCAGCAGCCAAGATCCCAGGGGGTGGGAGCAGTACTTC	CASSQDPRGWEQYF
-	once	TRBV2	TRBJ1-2	TGTGCCAGCAGTGAAGACAGGGACTATGGCTACACCTTC	CASSEDRDYGYTF